Below are 6 T cell receptor beta chains sequenced from a single sample in a study of T cell responses to AZD1222 COVID-19 vaccine. Repertoires were generated with immunoSEQ multiplex PCR, while TCRdb's copy carries only in-frame clones and drops some. Among more than 120,000 clones, about 90% were seen once, and the ten largest hold about a tenth. This sample comprised peripheral blood, obtained 28 days after the second AZD1222 dose. The receptors derive from an adult who received the AZD1222 COVID-19 vaccine.

The chain recombines TRBV7-9 with TRBJ1-2, with TRBD1 matching over 8 bases. Losses at the gene ends were 5 bases for V and 6 bases for J; bases not matched to a gene: 14. Germline V gene lookup returns CDR1 SEHNR and CDR2 FQNEAQ (reference sequence). The CDR3 has 16 residues. The CDR3 is CASSPRDRLLFDGYTF. The CDR3 nucleotides read TGTGCCAGCAGCCCCAGGGACAGGTTACTTTTCGATGGCTACACCTTC.

In nucleotides, the CDR3 is TGTGCCAGTATAGAAGGGGCTACCGGAAACACCATATATTTT. As protein: CASIEGATGNTIYF. J is TRBJ1-3 and V is TRBV19; TRBD1 might be the D (5 bases). The V end was cut by 7 bases, the J end by 4 bases, with 14 bases between. The germline V gene encodes CDR1 LNHDA and CDR2 SQIVND (reference sequence). The CDR3 extends over 14 amino acids.

The V and J genes are TRBV19 and TRBJ1-1, with 9 bases identical to TRBD1. The CDR3 extends over 15 amino acids. Trimming took 4 bases from V and 5 from J; bases not matched to a gene: 8. Germline V gene data show CDR1 as LNHDA and CDR2 as SQIVND (reference sequence). The CDR3 region is CASSSGQGMATEAFF. CDR3 nucleotide sequence: TGTGCCAGTAGTAGCGGACAGGGGATGGCTACTGAAGCTTTCTTT.

The CDR3 reads CASSQDQGNYGYTF. As DNA, the CDR3 is TGCGCCAGCAGCCAAGATCAGGGCAACTATGGCTACACCTTC. The J gene is TRBJ1-2, the V gene TRBV4-3, with D possibly TRBD1 on 5 matching bases. The CDR3 loop spans 14 amino acids. V lost 0 bases to trimming and J lost 2 bases, with 7 bases between them. The germline V gene encodes CDR1 LGHNA and CDR2 YSLEER.

The chain joins TRBV30 to TRBJ1-4; D uncertain. V lost 2 bases and J lost 6, with 7 bases in between. Germline CDR1 and CDR2: GTSNPN and SVGIG (reference sequence). The CDR3 covers 12 residues. CDR3 sequence (DNA): TGTGCCTGGAGTCTGGTGGATGAAAAACTGTTTTTT. Residues: CAWSLVDEKLFF. The entire variable domain, with the rest obtained from reference TRBV30 and TRBJ1-4, is as follows: SQTIHQWPATLVQPVGSPLSLECTVEGTSNPNLYWYRQAAGRGLQLLFYSVGIGQISSEVPQNLSASRPQDRQFILSSKKLLLSDSGFYLCAWSLVDEKLFFGSGTQLSVL.

CDR3 DNA: TGTGCCAGCAGCCAAGAACCTCTTGAAGCTTTCTTT. It codes for CASSQEPLEAFF. The V call is TRBV3-1 (or the pseudogene TRBV3-2), the J call TRBJ1-1; D is unresolved. CDR3 length: 12 residues. Germline-derived CDR1 and CDR2 are LGHDT and YNNKEL (reference sequence). V was cut by 0 bases and J by 7 bases, with 6 bases left in between.